Below, 21 T cell receptor beta chains from the same sample are listed, as sequenced in a study of shared clonotypes between healthy human individuals. Only CD45RO-negative cells positively selected for CCR7 counted as naive CD8 cells, so terminally differentiated effector memory CD45RA+ cells were excluded. Method: immunoSEQ multiplex PCR; TCRdb's copy keeps in-frame clones and lacks some. The profile shows about 600,000 clones, roughly 98% of them singletons. Sequenced material: naive CD8+ T cells sorted from blood. Every receptor here comes from a man aged 25-45 years in good health.

This clone was observed a single time. The CDR3 sequence is CASTWGHEQYF. In DNA, the CDR3 is TGTGCCAGCACCTGGGGCCACGAGCAGTACTTC. The V and J genes are TRBV25-1 and TRBJ2-7, with a possible D match to TRBD1 (5 bases). CDR3 size: 11 residues. The germline gives CDR1 MGHDK, CDR2 SYGVNS. V dropped 7 bases and J dropped 5 bases, with 9 bases sitting between them.

The chain is built from TRBV27 and TRBJ2-5; a weak D match, TRBD2 (6 bases). The CDR3 contains 15 residues. Per the germline V gene, CDR1 is MNHEY and CDR2 is SMNVEV (reference sequence). V was shortened by 2 bases and J by 2 bases, with 12 bases between the two germline ends. The CDR3 spells CASSLQQTRQETQYF. The CDR3 coding sequence is TGTGCCAGCAGTTTACAACAGACTAGACAAGAGACCCAGTACTTC.

A note on this clone: The same CDR3 can be traced to other DNA sequences in this sample. The rearrangement joins TRBV14 to TRBJ2-7, with D maybe TRBD1 (6 bases). Germline V CDR1 and CDR2: SGHDN, FVKESK. The CDR3 totals 13 residues. The V end was cut by 3 bases, the J end by 1 base, with 7 bases between. The CDR3 DNA reads as TGTGCCAGCAGCCAGACAGGTTCCTACGAGCAGTACTTC. It translates to CASSQTGSYEQYF.

The rearrangement links TRBV11-1 to TRBJ1-1; perhaps TRBD1 as D (6 bases). In germline, CDR1 is SGHAT, CDR2 FQDESV (reference sequence). The CDR3 runs to 13 residues. The germline V and J ends were trimmed by 6 bases and 1 base, with 9 bases remaining between them. The chain's CDR3 is CASRGGWNTEAFF. In DNA, the CDR3 is TGTGCCAGCAGGGGGGGCTGGAACACTGAAGCTTTCTTT.

This chain connects TRBV10-2 to TRBJ1-5, with D tentatively TRBD1 (6 bases). The V gene lost 3 bases and the J gene lost 2 bases, with 11 bases spanning the gap. The CDR3 consists of 15 residues. From germline, CDR1 is WSHSY and CDR2 SAAADI. Here the CDR3 reads CASSDPGAGNQPQHF. The CDR3 DNA reads as TGCGCCAGCAGTGACCCGGGGGCCGGCAATCAGCCCCAGCATTTT.

The CDR3 DNA reads TGTGCCAGCAGCGTGAGGATAGCGGATGACAATGAGCAGTTCTTC. This encodes CASSVRIADDNEQFF. V gene TRBV9 combines with J gene TRBJ2-1; tentatively, D is TRBD2 (6 bases). The germline V and J ends were trimmed by 2 bases and 5 bases, with 14 bases remaining between them. The CDR3 consists of 15 residues. CDR1 and CDR2 from the germline V gene are SGDLS and YYNGEE.

The chain combines TRBV4-1 with TRBJ2-7; 9 positions match TRBD2. J gave up 2 bases and V 4 bases, and 0 bases lay outside the gene matches. CDR1 MGHRA and CDR2 YSYEKL come from the germline V gene. The CDR3 is 13 residues long. CDR3 sequence reads: CASSPSGTYEQYF. The CDR3 DNA reads TGCGCCAGCAGCCCTAGCGGGACCTACGAGCAGTACTTC.

The rearrangement joins TRBV7-8 to TRBJ2-3, with D uncertain. There are 15 residues in the CDR3. Trimming pared 2 bases from V and 4 bases from J, leaving 13 bases between. CDR1 SGHVS and CDR2 FQNEAQ come from the germline V gene. The CDR3 DNA reads TGTGCCAGCAGCTTACCTGGGTGGGGTTCAGATACGCAGTATTTT. This gives the protein CASSLPGWGSDTQYF.

The chain carries TRBV10-1 and TRBJ2-7; D ambiguous. This CDR3 spans 13 amino acids. Germline CDR1 is WNHNN and CDR2 is SYGVQD (reference sequence). V lost 0 bases and J lost 4, with 7 bases in between. The CDR3 bases are TGCGCCAGCAGTGAGTCCTCTCAGTACGAGCAGTACTTC. As protein: CASSESSQYEQYF.

This sequence joins TRBV9 and TRBJ1-5; D gene uncertain. Trimming removed 4 bases at V and 0 bases at J, with 8 bases between. The length of the CDR3 is 14 residues. CDR1 is SGDLS and CDR2 is YYNGEE in the germline V gene. CDR3 sequence reads: CASSPENSNQPQHF. The DNA of the CDR3 is TGTGCCAGCAGCCCGGAGAATAGCAATCAGCCCCAGCATTTT.

For this clone: One junction end does not reproduce the germline sequence, and a read error may be involved. The chain combines TRBV7-2 with TRBJ1-1; D unclear. The CDR3 contains 13 residues. Germline V gives CDR1 SGHTA, CDR2 FQGNSA. Here the CDR3 DNA reads TGTGCCAGCAGCTTAGGACCGGGCACCCCGGGAGTCTTT. Protein: CASSLGPGTPGVF.

V usage is TRBV5-6 and J usage is TRBJ1-3; D gene unclear. Germline V gives CDR1 SGHDT, CDR2 YYEEEE. CDR3 length equals 14 residues. The germline V and J ends were trimmed by 1 base and 4 bases, with 9 bases remaining between them. CDR3 nucleotides: TGTGCCAGCAGCTTGTCTTGGACGGGAAACACCATATATTTT. Translation: CASSLSWTGNTIYF.

The chain links TRBV7-9 to TRBJ2-1; no reliable D call. There are 17 residues in the CDR3. Germline V lookup: CDR1 SEHNR, CDR2 FQNEAQ (reference sequence). V was shortened by 4 bases and J by 0 bases, with 16 bases between the two germline ends. CDR3 sequence: CASSSPVLETSYNEQFF. CDR3 in DNA: TGTGCCAGCAGCTCACCCGTTTTAGAGACCTCCTACAATGAGCAGTTCTTC. The full variable domain, rest sourced from reference TRBV7-9 and TRBJ2-1, is DTGVSQNPRHKITKRGQNVTFRCDPISEHNRLYWYRQTLGQGPEFLTYFQNEAQLEKSRLLSDRFSAERPKGSFSTLEIQRTEQGDSAMYLCASSSPVLETSYNEQFFGPGTRLTVL.

This chain links TRBV9 with TRBJ2-2; 8 nucleotides match TRBD1. In germline, CDR1 is SGDLS, CDR2 YYNGEE. Trimming took 4 bases from V and 3 from J; bases not matched to a gene: 8. This CDR3 region has 16 residues. This CDR3 reads CASSTRQGQDTGELFF. CDR3 DNA: TGTGCCAGCAGCACCCGACAGGGGCAAGACACCGGGGAGCTGTTTTTT.

The chain joins TRBV7-9 to TRBJ2-6; 10 bases match TRBD1. The CDR3 covers 19 residues. Germline CDR1 reads SEHNR; CDR2 reads FQNEAQ (reference sequence). Unmatched junction bases numbered 13, after V lost 5 bases and J lost 3 bases. In nucleotides, the CDR3 is TGTGCCAGCAGCGCCGCCGGGACAGGGGTTATTCATGGGGCCAACGTCCTGACTTTC. Its translation is CASSAAGTGVIHGANVLTF.

V and J are TRBV7-2 and TRBJ2-1, with D unresolved. Trimming removed 5 bases at V and 6 bases at J, with 17 bases between. The CDR3 totals 15 residues. Germline assignment: CDR1 SGHTA and CDR2 FQGNSA. CDR3 loop: CASSPAGGFANEQFF. As DNA, the CDR3 is TGTGCCAGCAGCCCCGCAGGCGGTTTTGCCAATGAGCAGTTCTTC.

The V call is TRBV18, the J call TRBJ2-3; 7 positions match TRBD1. The CDR3 has 16 amino acids. The J segment lost 0 bases and the V segment lost 4 bases, leaving 7 bases of the junction unmatched. The germline V gene has CDR1 KGHSH and CDR2 LQKENI. The CDR3 sequence is CASSRKRDRSTDTQYF. DNA for the CDR3: TGTGCCAGCTCACGAAAGAGGGACAGAAGCACAGATACGCAGTATTTT. Supplemented by reference TRBV18 and TRBJ2-3, the full variable domain reads NAGVMQNPRHLVRRRGQEARLRCSPMKGHSHVYWYRQLPEEGLKFMVYLQKENIIDESGMPKERFSAEFPKEGPSILRIQQVVRGDSAAYFCASSRKRDRSTDTQYFGPGTRLTVL.

The genes are TRBV28 and TRBJ2-7; no firm D call. Germline CDR1 reads MDHEN; CDR2 reads SYDVKM. The CDR3 covers 15 residues. Deletions cut 4 bases from V and 2 bases from J, with 15 bases between. For the CDR3, the DNA is TGTGCCAGCAGTTCGAAGGGAAGTTTCCCCTACGAGCAGTACTTC. Its translation: CASSSKGSFPYEQYF.

The V and J genes are TRBV10-2 and TRBJ2-2, with 9 bases that match TRBD1. Germline CDR1 is WSHSY and CDR2 is SAAADI. CDR3 length: 15 residues. V trimming: 0 bases; J trimming: 7 bases; junction bases outside the gene matches: 3. CDR3 sequence: CASSESGDRDGELFF. The CDR3, as DNA: TGCGCCAGCAGTGAGTCTGGGGACAGGGACGGGGAGCTGTTTTTT.

The V call is TRBV5-6, the J call TRBJ2-7; a weak D match, TRBD1 (6 bases). The CDR3 is made up of 13 amino acids. Looked up from germline, CDR1 is SGHDT and CDR2 is YYEEEE. The V gene lost 4 bases and the J gene lost 4 bases, with 12 bases spanning the gap. DNA of the CDR3: TGTGCCAGCAGCAGACCGGACAGATACGAGCAGTACTTC. Protein sequence: CASSRPDRYEQYF.

Written as DNA, the CDR3 is TGTGCCAGCAGCCTAACAGGGCTGTCCGAGCAGTACTTC. Protein: CASSLTGLSEQYF. V is TRBV27 and J is TRBJ2-7; a possible D gene is TRBD1 (6 bases). CDR3 length equals 13 residues. The germline V gene encodes CDR1 MNHEY and CDR2 SMNVEV (reference sequence). Trimming took off 6 bases at V and 6 bases at J, with 15 bases between the two ends.